The 2 T cell receptor beta chains presented below share a single source sample, sequenced in a study of blood T cell repertoires in COVID-19. Only in-frame clones appear in the TCRdb table, and some are missing; sequencing was by immunoSEQ multiplex PCR. The sample has about 220,000 clones, roughly 89% seen once. Sequenced: PBMCs or T cells enriched from blood (not recorded which). The receptors here all came from a woman aged 40 to 49 with acute COVID-19.

The chain joins TRBV6-1 to TRBJ2-1; 11 bases match TRBD1. With V trimmed by 0 bases and J by 9 bases, 7 bases remained unmatched. Germline lookup yields CDR1 MNHNS and CDR2 SASEGT. CDR3 length: 16 amino acids. CDR3 sequence reads: CASSEAPGQGVSEQFF. The CDR3 coding sequence is TGTGCCAGCAGTGAAGCTCCGGGACAGGGGGTTAGTGAGCAGTTCTTC.

This clone has more than one count but fewer than ten. The rearrangement joins TRBV2 to TRBJ2-5; 9 positions agree with TRBD2. Germline V gives CDR1 SNHLY, CDR2 FYNNEI. This CDR3 contains 12 residues. V shed 8 bases and J 5 bases; nucleotides not matched to a gene: 3. The CDR3: CASGTSRETQYF. As DNA, the CDR3 is TGTGCCAGCGGGACTAGCCGGGAGACCCAGTACTTC.